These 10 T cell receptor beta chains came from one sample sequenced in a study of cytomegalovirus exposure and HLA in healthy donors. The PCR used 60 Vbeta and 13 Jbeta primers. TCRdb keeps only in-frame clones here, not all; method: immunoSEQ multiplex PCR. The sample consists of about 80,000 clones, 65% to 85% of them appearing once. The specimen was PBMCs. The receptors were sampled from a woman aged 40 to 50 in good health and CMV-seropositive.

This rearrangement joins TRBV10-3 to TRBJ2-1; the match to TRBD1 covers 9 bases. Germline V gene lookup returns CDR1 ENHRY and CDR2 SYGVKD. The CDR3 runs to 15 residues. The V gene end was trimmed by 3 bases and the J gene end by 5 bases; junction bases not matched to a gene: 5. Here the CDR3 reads CAISERTGEHNEQFF. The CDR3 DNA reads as TGTGCCATCAGTGAAAGGACAGGGGAGCACAATGAGCAGTTCTTC.

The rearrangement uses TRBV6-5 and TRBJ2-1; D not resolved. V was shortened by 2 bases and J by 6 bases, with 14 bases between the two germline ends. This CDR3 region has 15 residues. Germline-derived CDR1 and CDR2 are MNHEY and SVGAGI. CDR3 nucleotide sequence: TGTGCCAGCAGTTACCGCGGAGAAAAATTCAATGAGCAGTTCTTC. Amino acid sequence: CASSYRGEKFNEQFF.

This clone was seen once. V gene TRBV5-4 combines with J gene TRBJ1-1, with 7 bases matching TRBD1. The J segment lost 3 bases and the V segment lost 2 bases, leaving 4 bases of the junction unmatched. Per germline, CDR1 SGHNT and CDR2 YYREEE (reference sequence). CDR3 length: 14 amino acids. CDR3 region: CASSLGRGYTEAFF. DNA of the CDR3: TGTGCCAGCAGCTTAGGCAGGGGGTACACTGAAGCTTTCTTT.

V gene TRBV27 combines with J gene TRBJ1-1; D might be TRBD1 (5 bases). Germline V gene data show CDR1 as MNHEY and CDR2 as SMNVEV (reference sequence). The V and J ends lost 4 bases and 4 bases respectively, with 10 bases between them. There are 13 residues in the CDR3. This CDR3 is CASSYQGGTEAFF. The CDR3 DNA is TGTGCCAGCAGTTACCAGGGTGGCACTGAAGCTTTCTTT.

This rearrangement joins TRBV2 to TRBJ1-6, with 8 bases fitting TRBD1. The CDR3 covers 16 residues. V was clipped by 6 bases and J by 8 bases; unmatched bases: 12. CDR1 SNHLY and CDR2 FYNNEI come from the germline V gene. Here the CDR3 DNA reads TGTGCCAGCAGGGGATTGGACAGGGTTGGAGATTCACCCCTCCACTTT. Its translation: CASRGLDRVGDSPLHF.

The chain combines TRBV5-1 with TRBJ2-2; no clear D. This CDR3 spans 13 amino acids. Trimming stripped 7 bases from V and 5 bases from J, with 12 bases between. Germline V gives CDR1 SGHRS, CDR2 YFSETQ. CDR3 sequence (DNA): TGCGCCAGCGCCCTTTCGGTTACCGGGGAGCTGTTTTTT. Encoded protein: CASALSVTGELFF.

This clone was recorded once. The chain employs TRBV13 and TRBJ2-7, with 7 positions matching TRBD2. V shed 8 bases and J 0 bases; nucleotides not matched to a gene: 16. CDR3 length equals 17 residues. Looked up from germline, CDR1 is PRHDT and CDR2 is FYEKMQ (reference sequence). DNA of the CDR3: TGTGCCAGCCTCAGGGCGGCCTTACCTAGCGGCTCCTACGAGCAGTACTTC. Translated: CASLRAALPSGSYEQYF. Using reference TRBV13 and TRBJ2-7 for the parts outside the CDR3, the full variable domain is AAGVIQSPRHLIKEKRETATLKCYPIPRHDTVYWYQQGPGQDPQFLISFYEKMQSDKGSIPDRFSAQQFSDYHSELNMSSLELGDSALYFCASLRAALPSGSYEQYFGPGTRLTVT.

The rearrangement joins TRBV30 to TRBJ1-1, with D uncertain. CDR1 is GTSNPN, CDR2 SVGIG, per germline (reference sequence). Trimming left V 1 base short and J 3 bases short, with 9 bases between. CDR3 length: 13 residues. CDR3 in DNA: TGTGCCTGGAGTGCAAGTCGAGACACTGAAGCTTTCTTT. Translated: CAWSASRDTEAFF.

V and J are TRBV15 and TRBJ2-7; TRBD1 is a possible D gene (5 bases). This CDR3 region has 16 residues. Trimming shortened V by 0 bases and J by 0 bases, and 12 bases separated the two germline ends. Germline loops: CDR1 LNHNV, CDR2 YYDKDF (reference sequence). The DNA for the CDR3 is TGTGCCACCAGCAGAGATAGGGGCATTAACTCCTACGAGCAGTACTTC. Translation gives CATSRDRGINSYEQYF. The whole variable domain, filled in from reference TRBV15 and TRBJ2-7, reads DAMVIQNPRYQVTQFGKPVTLSCSQTLNHNVMYWYQQKSSQAPKLLFHYYDKDFNNEADTPDNFQSRRPNTSFCFLDIRSPGLGDTAMYLCATSRDRGINSYEQYFGPGTRLTVT.

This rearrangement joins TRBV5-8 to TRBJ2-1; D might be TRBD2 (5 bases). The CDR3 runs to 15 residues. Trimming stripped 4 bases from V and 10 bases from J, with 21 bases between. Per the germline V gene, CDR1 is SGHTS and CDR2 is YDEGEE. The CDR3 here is CASSTRNTRVGEQFF. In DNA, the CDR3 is TGTGCCAGCAGCACCCGAAATACTAGGGTCGGCGAGCAGTTCTTC.